Following are 32 T cell receptor beta chains from one sample sequenced in a study of spatial heterogeneity in lung cancer. TCRdb analysed the 5' RACE reads with MiXCR anew, one entry per CDR3 protein. The table includes around 100,000 distinct CDR3 sequences, about 4.4% detected once. Time point in this sample: sample taken at primary tumor resection. These receptors' targets are unknown. General study findings and limits: Tracking of tumor mutation counts was seen in expanded intratumoral alpha and beta TCR counts.

This specimen was lung tumor tissue, taken at surgery. The receptor set was obtained from a male donor with early-stage non-small cell lung cancer.

This clonotype was seen a few times. This rearrangement joins TRBV20-1 to TRBJ1-5; 7 bases fit TRBD1. Germline CDR1 DFQATT, CDR2 SNEGSKA (reference sequence). The ends lost 6 bases at V and 7 bases at J; junction bases unmatched: 12. This CDR3 has 14 residues. CDR3 bases: TGCAGTGCCCCTGTAGGGGGCCCCTGGCAGCCCCAGCATTTT. This encodes CSAPVGGPWQPQHF.

This clonotype occurred many times. V usage is TRBV29-1 and J usage is TRBJ2-3; no clear D gene. The germline V gene encodes CDR1 SQVTM and CDR2 ANQGSEA. The CDR3 is 11 residues long. With 3 bases removed from V and 6 bases from J, the gap between germline ends came to 7 bases. CDR3 bases: TGCAGCGTTGAGACGAATGATACGCAGTATTTT. Protein product: CSVETNDTQYF.

This clonotype appeared a few times. The V and J genes are TRBV29-1 and TRBJ1-2; maybe TRBD1 (5 bases). The CDR3 totals 13 residues. Germline CDR1 SQVTM, CDR2 ANQGSEA. V lost 1 base, J lost 5 bases, and 11 bases lay in between. The chain's CDR3 is CSVEVQGGYGYTF. CDR3 nucleotide sequence: TGCAGCGTTGAAGTCCAGGGTGGGTATGGCTACACCTTC.

This clonotype was detected ten times or more. The chain recombines TRBV3-1 with TRBJ2-2; a possible D gene is TRBD1 (5 bases). This CDR3 contains 13 residues. Trimming shortened V by 4 bases and J by 6 bases, and 9 bases separated the two germline ends. Per the germline V gene, CDR1 is LGHDT and CDR2 is YNNKEL (reference sequence). The CDR3: CASSLQVPGELFF. The CDR3 DNA sequence: TGTGCCAGCAGCCTACAGGTACCCGGGGAGCTGTTTTTT.

This clonotype showed up many times. The chain links TRBV5-1 to TRBJ2-4; 10 bases match TRBD1. The CDR3 length is 15 residues. CDR1 and CDR2 (germline): SGHRS, YFSETQ. Trimming cost V 4 bases and J 8 bases; bases outside gene matches: 9. CDR3 sequence reads: CASSTLGTGVDIQYF. The DNA for the CDR3 is TGCGCCAGCAGCACGCTTGGGACAGGGGTGGACATTCAGTACTTC.

This clonotype was found many times. The chain combines TRBV28 with TRBJ1-1; TRBD1 is a possible D gene (5 bases). With 1 base removed from V and 1 base from J, the gap between germline ends came to 7 bases. Looked up from germline, CDR1 is MDHEN and CDR2 is SYDVKM. This CDR3 has 14 residues. CDR3 sequence reads: CASSLYGGNTEAFF. CDR3 in DNA: TGTGCCAGCAGTTTATACGGGGGGAACACTGAAGCTTTCTTT.

This clonotype was seen at least ten times. This chain joins TRBV28 and TRBJ2-5, with D tentatively TRBD2 (5 bases). Germline-derived CDR1 and CDR2 are MDHEN and SYDVKM. The CDR3 runs to 14 residues. Trimming cost V 3 bases and J 9 bases, with 17 bases left between them. The chain's CDR3 is CASSLSGQAGAQYF. The CDR3 nucleotides read TGTGCCAGCAGTTTGAGTGGTCAGGCCGGGGCCCAGTACTTC. The whole variable domain, remainder taken from reference TRBV28 and TRBJ2-5, is DVKVTQSSRYLVKRTGEKVFLECVQDMDHENMFWYRQDPGLGLRLIYFSYDVKMKEKGDIPEGYSVSREKKERFSLILESASTNQTSMYLCASSLSGQAGAQYFGPGTRLLVL.

There are many counts of this clonotype. The V gene is TRBV29-1, the J gene TRBJ2-1; D uncertain. Trimming removed 4 bases at V and 6 bases at J, with 10 bases between. The CDR3 sequence is 12 residues long. CDR1 is SQVTM and CDR2 is ANQGSEA in the germline V gene. This CDR3 reads CSVVLPGNEQFF. As DNA, the CDR3 is TGCAGCGTTGTCCTCCCAGGCAATGAGCAGTTCTTC.

The table lists this clonotype with many counts. The junction does not match germline at one end; this may be a read error. V usage is TRBV2 and J usage is TRBJ2-7; a possible D gene is TRBD2 (5 bases). CDR1 is SNHLY, CDR2 FYNNEI, per germline. The length of the CDR3 is 11 residues. CDR3 in amino acids: CASSEAGDSHF. The CDR3 bases are TGTGCCAGCAGTGAAGCGGGAGACTCCCACTTC. The full variable domain, rest sourced from reference TRBV2 and TRBJ2-7, is EPEVTQTPSHQVTQMGQEVILRCVPISNHLYFYWYRQILGQKVEFLVSFYNNEISEKSEIFDDQFSVERPDGSNFTLKIRSTKLEDSAMYFCASSEAGDSHFGPGTRLTVT.

This clonotype was found many times. The CDR3: CASRWGPRDTQYF. CDR3 DNA: TGTGCCAGCAGGTGGGGACCCCGGGATACGCAGTATTTT. The rearrangement links TRBV5-5 to TRBJ2-3, with D perhaps being TRBD1 or TRBD2 (5 bases each). The V end was cut by 5 bases, the J end by 6 bases, with 13 bases between. Germline V gene data show CDR1 as SGHKS and CDR2 as YYEKEE (reference sequence). This CDR3 comprises 13 residues.

This clonotype was observed many times. This chain joins TRBV7-9 and TRBJ2-1, with 12 bases aligning to TRBD2. V lost 5 bases and J lost 2; bases outside the gene matches: 4. This CDR3 spans 16 amino acids. Germline V gene sequence: CDR1 SEHNR, CDR2 FQNEAQ (reference sequence). The CDR3, as DNA: TGTGCCAGCAGCGCTACTAGCGGGAGGACCTACAATGAGCAGTTCTTC. The encoded protein is CASSATSGRTYNEQFF.

The rearrangement uses TRBV12-3 or TRBV12-4 and TRBJ1-2; maybe TRBD1 (5 bases). This CDR3 spans 16 amino acids. V lost 7 bases and J lost 2, with 20 bases in between. The CDR3 bases are TGTGCCAGCACACTTATAACGGGGCAAGGAAACTATGGCTACACCTTC. It yields the protein CASTLITGQGNYGYTF.

This clonotype was counted many times. The V call is TRBV7-2, the J call TRBJ2-1, with D perhaps matching TRBD2 (6 bases). The CDR3 is made up of 13 amino acids. The V and J ends lost 7 bases and 7 bases respectively, with 14 bases between them. Germline CDR1 SGHTA, CDR2 FQGNSA. CDR3 coding DNA: TGTGCCAGCAATCGGGACTCGAAGAATGAGCAGTTCTTC. This sequence encodes CASNRDSKNEQFF.

This clonotype has ten or more counts. The J gene is TRBJ2-7, the V gene TRBV25-1; TRBD2 might be the D (6 bases). The CDR3 runs to 16 residues. Deletions cut 4 bases from V and 4 bases from J, with 20 bases between. Per the germline V gene, CDR1 is MGHDK and CDR2 is SYGVNS. CDR3 sequence reads: CASSGEGGAGRYEQYF. The DNA for the CDR3 is TGTGCCAGCAGTGGAGAAGGCGGGGCAGGGAGGTACGAGCAGTACTTC.

This clonotype was picked up many times. V is TRBV5-6 and J is TRBJ1-4; no firm D call. Germline V gives CDR1 SGHDT, CDR2 YYEEEE. The CDR3 extends over 15 amino acids. Trimming took off 4 bases at V and 4 bases at J, with 14 bases between the two ends. The CDR3 region is CASSPSGNLNEKLFF. The DNA for the CDR3 is TGTGCCAGCAGCCCATCCGGGAATCTTAATGAAAAACTGTTTTTT.

The table lists this clonotype with many counts. J is TRBJ1-5 and V is TRBV6-5; no clear D gene. The CDR3 has 12 amino acids. Trimming removed 5 bases from V and 7 bases from J, with 9 bases in between. Germline lookup yields CDR1 MNHEY and CDR2 SVGAGI. The CDR3 DNA reads TGTGCCAGCAGTGGCCCGAACCAGCCCCAGCATTTT. It translates to CASSGPNQPQHF.

Many counts were recorded for this clonotype. The J gene is TRBJ2-5, the V gene TRBV7-8, with D possibly being TRBD2 (6 bases). Germline CDR1 SGHVS, CDR2 FQNEAQ. The V and J ends lost 9 bases and 0 bases respectively, with 8 bases between them. The CDR3 sequence is 12 residues long. The CDR3 region has the DNA TGTGCCAGTCGGGGGAACCAAGAGACCCAGTACTTC. The encoded protein is CASRGNQETQYF.

This clonotype has at least ten counts. The chain is built from TRBV11-2 and TRBJ1-4; TRBD1 agrees at 8 bases. From germline, CDR1 is SGHAT and CDR2 FQNNGV. The CDR3 consists of 14 residues. The ends lost 5 bases at V and 7 bases at J; junction bases unmatched: 6. The DNA of the CDR3 is TGTGCCAGCAGCGCGGACAGGGTAGCTGAAAAACTGTTTTTT. Protein sequence: CASSADRVAEKLFF.

A few counts support this clonotype. The rearrangement links TRBV6-5 to TRBJ2-6, with no clear D. The V and J ends lost 6 bases and 0 bases respectively, with 6 bases between them. The CDR3 runs 14 residues. Per the germline V gene, CDR1 is MNHEY and CDR2 is SVGAGI. CDR3 nucleotides: TGTGCCAGCAGAAGGAGCTCTGGGGCCAACGTCCTGACTTTC. This encodes CASRRSSGANVLTF.

A word on this clonotype: A much bigger clone sits one base away, suggesting this may be a read error. The chain links TRBV7-8 to TRBJ2-3; no reliable D call. The CDR3 runs to 15 residues. The V gene's germline CDR1 is SGHVS and CDR2 FQNEAQ. In DNA form, the CDR3 reads TGTACCAGCAGCTCCCTACGGTTAGCAGCAGATACGCAGTATTTT. Protein: CTSSSLRLAADTQYF.

The table lists this clonotype with a few counts. The V and J genes are TRBV4-2 and TRBJ2-7; 11 bases align to TRBD2. The V and J ends lost 3 bases and 0 bases, in that order; junction bases with no gene match: 10. CDR1 and CDR2 from the germline V gene are LGHNA and YNFKEQ. The length of the CDR3 is 18 residues. For the CDR3, the DNA is TGTGCCAGCAGCCAGAGGATGACTAGCGGGGAAAGCTCCTACGAGCAGTACTTC. As protein: CASSQRMTSGESSYEQYF.

This clonotype was recorded a few times. This chain connects TRBV20-1 to TRBJ1-5; weak D call: TRBD1 (6 bases). This CDR3 region has 17 residues. The germline V and J ends were trimmed by 4 bases and 10 bases, with 29 bases remaining between them. CDR1 and CDR2 (germline): DFQATT, SNEGSKA (reference sequence). CDR3 sequence reads: CSATYFAAGGATVPQHF. The CDR3 DNA follows: TGCAGTGCTACATACTTCGCGGCGGGGGGCGCGACGGTACCCCAGCATTTT.

This clonotype was seen ten or more times. The V gene is TRBV20-1, the J gene TRBJ1-5, with D unclear. V was pared by 4 bases and J by 0 bases, with 10 bases between. Germline CDR1 and CDR2: DFQATT and SNEGSKA (reference sequence). CDR3 length: 14 residues. The CDR3 DNA is TGCAGTGCTACCCGGAGGGATAGCAATCAGCCCCAGCATTTT. As protein: CSATRRDSNQPQHF.

This clonotype was recorded many times. The genes are TRBV29-1 and TRBJ1-1; D is perhaps TRBD1 (5 bases). Trimming took 7 bases from V and 4 from J, leaving 13 bases between them. Germline CDR1 and CDR2: SQVTM and ANQGSEA. There are 12 residues in the CDR3. The chain's CDR3 is CSARQQATEAFF. CDR3 nucleotides: TGCAGCGCCCGTCAACAGGCCACTGAAGCTTTCTTT.

The rearrangement uses TRBV12-3 or TRBV12-4 and TRBJ1-2; D is uncertain. This CDR3 has 15 amino acids. Trimming removed 6 bases at V and 1 base at J, with 15 bases between. For the CDR3, the DNA is TGTGCCAGCAGCTTCCGGGGATACCGTAACTATGGCTACACCTTC. This sequence encodes CASSFRGYRNYGYTF.

This clonotype was counted at least ten times. The chain is built from TRBV9 and TRBJ2-4, with D hard to call. CDR3 length equals 14 residues. CDR1 and CDR2 (germline): SGDLS, YYNGEE. The ends were cut back, 0 bases at V and 8 bases at J, with 12 bases in the middle. The CDR3 DNA follows: TGTGCCAGCAGCGTAGGGCCGGACCGCGACATTCAGTACTTC. It codes for CASSVGPDRDIQYF.

This clonotype was detected ten times or more. The chain combines TRBV27 with TRBJ2-3; D is ambiguous. CDR3 size: 14 residues. Per germline, CDR1 MNHEY and CDR2 SMNVEV (reference sequence). V lost 6 bases and J 4 bases, leaving 14 bases between the germline ends. For the CDR3, the DNA is TGTGCCAGCAGCCCTACTACAAGGGCAGATACGCAGTATTTT. Its translation is CASSPTTRADTQYF.

This clonotype turned up a few times. The chain employs TRBV28 and TRBJ2-7; perhaps TRBD1 as D (5 bases). V was shortened by 6 bases and J by 6 bases, with 15 bases between the two germline ends. The CDR3 is made up of 13 amino acids. The germline V gene encodes CDR1 MDHEN and CDR2 SYDVKM. CDR3 in amino acids: CASRGKGLPEQYF. The CDR3 nucleotides are TGTGCCAGCAGGGGAAAGGGGCTGCCCGAGCAGTACTTC.

This clonotype was seen more than once but under ten times. This sequence joins TRBV27 and TRBJ1-4; D gene uncertain. Germline V gene sequence: CDR1 MNHEY, CDR2 SMNVEV (reference sequence). The CDR3 consists of 13 residues. The V gene lost 3 bases and the J gene lost 8 bases, with 10 bases spanning the gap. The CDR3 here is CASSLNSEEKLFF. The DNA for the CDR3 is TGTGCCAGCAGTTTGAACAGTGAGGAAAAACTGTTTTTT.

This clonotype occurred many times. The chain employs TRBV2 and TRBJ2-4; either TRBD1 or TRBD2 may fit D (5 bases each). CDR3 length equals 17 residues. The germline CDR1 and CDR2 sequences are SNHLY and FYNNEI. Deletions cut 0 bases from V and 1 base from J, with 13 bases between. CDR3 DNA sequence: TGTGCCAGCAGTGAAGCGCTTGACGGGGCGGCCAAAAACATTCAGTACTTC. Amino acid sequence: CASSEALDGAAKNIQYF. Full variable domain (remainder filled in from reference TRBV2 and TRBJ2-4): EPEVTQTPSHQVTQMGQEVILRCVPISNHLYFYWYRQILGQKVEFLVSFYNNEISEKSEIFDDQFSVERPDGSNFTLKIRSTKLEDSAMYFCASSEALDGAAKNIQYFGAGTRLSVL.

This clonotype was recorded many times. The V call is TRBV2, the J call TRBJ2-1, with TRBD2 identical over 10 bases. V gave up 0 bases and J gave up 8 bases; unmatched junction bases: 10. Per the germline V gene, CDR1 is SNHLY and CDR2 is FYNNEI. The CDR3 contains 17 residues. Here the CDR3 reads CASSEAGRGTSVDEQFF. CDR3 nucleotide sequence: TGTGCCAGCAGTGAAGCAGGAAGAGGGACTAGCGTCGATGAGCAGTTCTTC.

This clonotype has a count of ten or more. The CDR3 sequence: CASSQASRQETQYF. Here the CDR3 DNA reads TGCGCCAGCAGCCAAGCTAGCAGACAAGAGACCCAGTACTTC. The chain combines TRBV4-1 with TRBJ2-5; D is possibly TRBD2 (5 bases). This CDR3 has 14 amino acids. With 1 base removed from V and 2 bases from J, the gap between germline ends came to 8 bases. Germline CDR1 and CDR2: MGHRA and YSYEKL.